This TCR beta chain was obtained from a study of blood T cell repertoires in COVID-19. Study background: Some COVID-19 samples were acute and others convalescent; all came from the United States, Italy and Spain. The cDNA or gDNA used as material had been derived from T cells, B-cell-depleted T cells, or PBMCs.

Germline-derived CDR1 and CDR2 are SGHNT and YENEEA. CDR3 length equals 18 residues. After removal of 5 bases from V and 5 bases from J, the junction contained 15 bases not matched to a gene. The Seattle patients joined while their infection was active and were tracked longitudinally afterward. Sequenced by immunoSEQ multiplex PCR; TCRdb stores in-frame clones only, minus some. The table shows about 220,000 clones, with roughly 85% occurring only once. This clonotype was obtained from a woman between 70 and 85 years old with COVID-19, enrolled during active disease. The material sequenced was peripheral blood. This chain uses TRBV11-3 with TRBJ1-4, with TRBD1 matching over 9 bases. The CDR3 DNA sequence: TGTGCCAGCAGCGCTAGACAGGGGGGGACACCGAAAAATGAAAAACTGTTTTTT. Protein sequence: CASSARQGGTPKNEKLFF.